These 32 T cell receptor beta chains originate from one sample sequenced in a study of Graves' ophthalmopathy and Graves' hyperthyroidism. Amplification of the TCR beta CDR3 regions used RNA transcripts (as template). A first-round RT-PCR used HTBI primers, followed by a second-round multiplex PCR. TCRdb redid the calling of the multiplex PCR reads with MiXCR, one entry per CDR3 protein. The sample has about 740,000 distinct CDR3 sequences; around 40% are singletons. The specimen was peripheral blood. These receptors were obtained from an adult man with Graves' ophthalmopathy.

This clonotype turned up a few times. This chain joins TRBV7-9 and TRBJ2-5, with TRBD1 identical over 10 bases. V gave up 3 bases and J gave up 9 bases; unmatched junction bases: 7. The CDR3 runs 14 residues. CDR1 is SEHNR and CDR2 is FQNEAQ in the germline V gene (reference sequence). This CDR3 reads CASSLEDRGAAQYF. CDR3 coding DNA: TGTGCCAGCAGCTTGGAGGACAGGGGGGCGGCCCAGTACTTC.

In the case of this clonotype: Without the conserved terminal phenylalanine or tryptophan, this CDR3 likely stems from a read error. The limits of the CDR3 on the DNA are not certain, so only TCRdb's listed CDR3 is given. The V and J genes are TRBV7-6 and TRBJ2-5. Germline V gives CDR1 SGHVS, CDR2 FNYEAQ. The CDR3 comprises 8 residues, both ends counted. The CDR3 region is CASSLEPL.

This clonotype was observed a handful of times. The chain carries TRBV9 and TRBJ1-1, with 8 positions matching TRBD1. The CDR3 is made up of 16 amino acids. Germline lookup yields CDR1 SGDLS and CDR2 YYNGEE. V was clipped by 4 bases and J by 1 base; unmatched bases: 9. CDR3 protein: CASSSLTGTGNTEAFF. The DNA for the CDR3 is TGTGCCAGCAGCTCCTTAACCGGGACAGGGAACACTGAAGCTTTCTTT.

The chain links TRBV19 to TRBJ1-1, with D tentatively TRBD1 (6 bases). Between the trimmed V and J ends, which lost 6 bases and 0 bases, there was a span of 14 bases. Germline assignment: CDR1 LNHDA and CDR2 SQIVND (reference sequence). This CDR3 region has 15 residues. CDR3 sequence (DNA): TGTGCCAGTAGCCTTGGGGGGCGGATGAACACTGAAGCTTTCTTT. This translates into CASSLGGRMNTEAFF.

V is TRBV7-9 and J is TRBJ1-4; D is ambiguous. The germline V gene has CDR1 SEHNR and CDR2 FQNEAQ (reference sequence). CDR3 length: 13 amino acids. Trimming removed 6 bases from V and 5 bases from J, with 10 bases in between. The CDR3 protein is CASSTPPNEKLFF. The CDR3, as DNA: TGTGCCAGCAGTACCCCACCCAATGAAAAACTGTTTTTT. The full variable domain, rest sourced from reference TRBV7-9 and TRBJ1-4, is DTGVSQNPRHKITKRGQNVTFRCDPISEHNRLYWYRQTLGQGPEFLTYFQNEAQLEKSRLLSDRFSAERPKGSFSTLEIQRTEQGDSAMYLCASSTPPNEKLFFGSGTQLSVL.

This clonotype was recorded at least ten times. V gene TRBV7-2 combines with J gene TRBJ2-7; D is undetermined. Germline V gives CDR1 SGHTA, CDR2 FQGNSA. CDR3 length: 12 residues. The germline V and J ends were trimmed by 5 bases and 8 bases, with 13 bases remaining between them. DNA for the CDR3: TGTGCCAGCAGCCCCTCGAGCTCGAAGCAGTACTTC. This encodes CASSPSSSKQYF.

The sample holds one count of this clonotype. V gene TRBV11-1 combines with J gene TRBJ1-4, with a weak D call TRBD1 (5 bases). Germline V gene lookup returns CDR1 SGHAT and CDR2 FQDESV (reference sequence). This CDR3 spans 16 amino acids. V lost 2 bases to trimming and J lost 3 bases, with 13 bases between them. The CDR3 region is CASSLIAGGPNEKLFF. The DNA of the CDR3 is TGTGCCAGCAGCTTAATAGCCGGGGGACCTAATGAAAAACTGTTTTTT.

On this clonotype: Given a much more abundant clone one base away, this may be a read error. This chain joins TRBV29-1 and TRBJ2-5; D gene unclear. The CDR3 is 15 residues long. Germline loops: CDR1 SQVTM, CDR2 ANQGSEA. The CDR3 reads CSVEDRSREQETQHF. CDR3 DNA: TGCAGCGTTGAAGATCGGAGCAGAGAACAAGAGACCCAGCACTTC.

This clonotype was detected only a few times. V usage is TRBV7-3 and J usage is TRBJ1-2; D might be TRBD1 (6 bases). The V end was cut by 5 bases, the J end by 6 bases, with 10 bases between. Looked up from germline, CDR1 is SGHTA and CDR2 is FQGTGA. This CDR3 is built from 12 residues. For the CDR3, the DNA is TGTGCCAGCAGCCACAAGGGGGATGGCTACACCTTC. Encoded protein: CASSHKGDGYTF. The full variable domain, with the rest looked up from reference TRBV7-3 and TRBJ1-2, is GAGVSQTPSNKVTEKGKYVELRCDPISGHTALYWYRQSLGQGPEFLIYFQGTGAADDSGLPNDRFFAVRPEGSVSTLKIQRTERGDSAVYLCASSHKGDGYTFGSGTRLTVV.

V is TRBV30 and J is TRBJ1-2; no definite D call. The CDR3 has 11 amino acids. Per germline, CDR1 GTSNPN and CDR2 SVGIG (reference sequence). The V end lost 2 bases, the J end lost 9 bases, and 10 bases lay between the germline ends. The chain's CDR3 is CAWSFTPSYTF. For the CDR3, the DNA is TGTGCCTGGAGTTTTACGCCGAGCTACACCTTC.

In its sample, this clonotype was seen a few times. The chain recombines TRBV25-1 with TRBJ2-2; tentatively, D is TRBD2 (5 bases). The germline V gene encodes CDR1 MGHDK and CDR2 SYGVNS. V lost 5 bases and J lost 4, with 17 bases in between. The CDR3 has 16 residues. CDR3 sequence: CASSSPGASPTGELFF. The CDR3 DNA reads as TGTGCCAGCAGTTCCCCGGGCGCTAGCCCCACCGGGGAGCTGTTTTTT.

This clonotype was seen a handful of times. The chain has TRBV10-3 and TRBJ2-2; D gene unclear. Trimming pared 10 bases from V and 6 bases from J, leaving 9 bases between. Looked up from germline, CDR1 is ENHRY and CDR2 is SYGVKD. The CDR3 has 11 residues. CDR3 sequence: CATRRAGELFF. The CDR3 coding sequence is TGTGCCACTCGACGGGCCGGGGAGCTGTTTTTT.

A remark on this clonotype: A much larger clone differs from this one at a single base, so this may be a read error. V is TRBV19 and J is TRBJ1-1; 7 positions match TRBD1. In germline, CDR1 is LNHDA, CDR2 SQIVND (reference sequence). V was clipped by 4 bases and J by 4 bases; unmatched bases: 12. The CDR3 spans 16 residues. The CDR3 is CASSTLGRQGSTEAFF. CDR3 sequence (DNA): TGTGCCAGTAGTACTTTGGGGAGACAGGGTTCCACTGAAGCTTTCTTT.

The V gene is TRBV20-1, the J gene TRBJ1-3; D unclear. The CDR3 consists of 14 residues. Germline assignment: CDR1 DFQATT and CDR2 SNEGSKA (reference sequence). Trimming cost V 6 bases and J 0 bases, with 12 bases left between them. CDR3 in amino acids: CSATALGSGNTIYF. CDR3 DNA: TGCAGTGCCACCGCTTTGGGCTCTGGAAACACCATATATTTT.

The V gene is TRBV20-1, the J gene TRBJ2-5, with D possibly being TRBD2 (5 bases). This CDR3 has 14 residues. Trimming took 0 bases from V and 4 from J, leaving 12 bases between them. Per the germline V gene, CDR1 is DFQATT and CDR2 is SNEGSKA (reference sequence). The DNA for the CDR3 is TGCAGTGCTAGAGATTCTGGAGGCCGAGAGACCCAGTACTTC. Translation gives CSARDSGGRETQYF.

The rearrangement joins TRBV6-6 to TRBJ2-7; D not resolved. The germline CDR1 and CDR2 sequences are MNHNY and SVGAGI (reference sequence). CDR3 length: 15 amino acids. V was shortened by 0 bases and J by 2 bases, with 11 bases between the two germline ends. This CDR3 reads CASSYSSISTYEQYF. CDR3 DNA sequence: TGTGCCAGCAGTTACTCATCGATCAGCACCTACGAGCAGTACTTC.

This clonotype was seen only once. V gene TRBV20-1 combines with J gene TRBJ1-1, with D possibly matching TRBD1 (5 bases). Germline V gene sequence: CDR1 DFQATT, CDR2 SNEGSKA (reference sequence). The ends were cut back, 5 bases at V and 10 bases at J, with 17 bases in the middle. The CDR3 has 12 residues. CDR3 nucleotide sequence: TGCAGTGCTCAAAATACAGGTGGAGGAGCTTTCTTT. Protein product: CSAQNTGGGAFF.

A few counts support this clonotype. The V and J genes are TRBV9 and TRBJ2-7, with TRBD2 matching 10 bases. The J segment lost 1 base and the V segment lost 4 bases, leaving 8 bases of the junction unmatched. Per germline, CDR1 SGDLS and CDR2 YYNGEE. This CDR3 comprises 16 residues. CDR3 sequence reads: CASSLGRTSGSYEQYF. CDR3 sequence (DNA): TGTGCCAGCAGCTTAGGTAGGACTAGCGGTTCCTACGAGCAGTACTTC. The full variable domain, with the rest looked up from reference TRBV9 and TRBJ2-7, is DSGVTQTPKHLITATGQRVTLRCSPRSGDLSVYWYQQSLDQGLQFLIQYYNGEERAKGNILERFSAQQFPDLHSELNLSSLELGDSALYFCASSLGRTSGSYEQYFGPGTRLTVT.

As for this clonotype: This sequence may be a read error, since a much larger clone differs from it by one base. This chain joins TRBV7-3 and TRBJ1-2; D unclear. The germline CDR1 and CDR2 sequences are SGHTA and FQGTGA. This CDR3 has 13 residues. CDR3: CVSSLNGPYGYTF. The CDR3 region has the DNA TGTGTCAGCAGCTTAAACGGTCCCTATGGCTACACCTTC.

The V call is TRBV10-3, the J call TRBJ2-6; D not resolved. The germline V gene has CDR1 ENHRY and CDR2 SYGVKD. This CDR3 is built from 13 residues. The V gene lost 3 bases and the J gene lost 7 bases, with 7 bases spanning the gap. The CDR3 loop is CAISENGANVLTF. DNA of the CDR3: TGTGCCATCAGTGAAAATGGAGCCAACGTCCTGACTTTC.

A few counts support this clonotype. The chain is built from TRBV5-4 and TRBJ2-6; tentatively, D is TRBD1 (5 bases). This CDR3 contains 17 residues. The germline V and J ends were trimmed by 0 bases and 0 bases, with 10 bases remaining between them. Germline CDR1 is SGHNT and CDR2 is YYREEE (reference sequence). DNA of the CDR3: TGTGCCAGCAGCTTGGTGTACAGGAGCTCTGGGGCCAACGTCCTGACTTTC. Encoded protein: CASSLVYRSSGANVLTF.

The gene calls are TRBV5-4 and TRBJ2-7; perhaps TRBD1 as D (5 bases). V dropped 1 base and J dropped 0 bases, with 11 bases sitting between them. The CDR3 consists of 15 residues. The germline V gene has CDR1 SGHNT and CDR2 YYREEE (reference sequence). This chain's CDR3 is CASSLMDKSSYEQYF. CDR3 bases: TGTGCCAGCAGCTTGATGGACAAGAGCTCCTACGAGCAGTACTTC.

The genes are TRBV6-2 or TRBV6-3 and TRBJ2-7; tentatively, D is TRBD1 (5 bases). The length of the CDR3 is 15 residues. CDR1 MNHEY and CDR2 SVGEGT come from the germline V gene. Between the trimmed V and J ends, which lost 6 bases and 3 bases, there was a span of 18 bases. The CDR3 bases are TGTGCCAGCAGCTTAGGGGCAGGGCCCGGCTACGAGCAGTACTTC. Translated: CASSLGAGPGYEQYF.

V usage is TRBV27 and J usage is TRBJ1-5, with TRBD1 identical over 7 bases. Germline trimming cut 5 bases from V and 0 bases from J; bases unmatched to any gene: 4. CDR1 MNHEY and CDR2 SMNVEV come from the germline V gene (reference sequence). CDR3 length equals 15 residues. The CDR3 DNA reads TGTGCCAGCAGTAAACAGGGGCTTAGCAATCAGCCCCAGCATTTT. Residues: CASSKQGLSNQPQHF.

At least ten counts were recorded for this clonotype. The chain couples TRBV10-3 to TRBJ1-5; D not resolved. Per the germline V gene, CDR1 is ENHRY and CDR2 is SYGVKD. Trimming cost V 3 bases and J 3 bases, with 6 bases left between them. The CDR3 sequence is 13 residues long. In DNA, the CDR3 is TGTGCCATCAGTGACGGATTCAATCAGCCCCAGCATTTT. Translation: CAISDGFNQPQHF.

In this sample, this clonotype turned up many times. The chain employs TRBV2 and TRBJ2-7; D is ambiguous. V lost 7 bases and J lost 3, with 13 bases in between. Germline V gene lookup returns CDR1 SNHLY and CDR2 FYNNEI. The CDR3 extends over 13 amino acids. CDR3 amino acids: CASIRTDGYEQYF. In nucleotides, the CDR3 is TGTGCCAGCATTCGAACGGACGGCTACGAGCAGTACTTC.

This clonotype was seen a handful of times. One end of the junction varies from germline; a read error may be responsible. In DNA, the CDR3 is TGTGCCAGCAGTTCGAGGGGGTCCATTCAGCCCCAGCATTTT. Its protein is CASSSRGSIQPQHF. This sequence joins TRBV10-3 and TRBJ1-5, with TRBD1 as a possible D gene (6 bases). In germline, CDR1 is ENHRY, CDR2 SYGVKD. The CDR3 is 14 amino acids.

CDR3: CSVMDRDRWYGYTF. DNA of the CDR3: TGCAGCGTCATGGACAGGGACCGGTGGTATGGCTACACCTTC. This sequence joins TRBV29-1 and TRBJ1-2; 8 bases match TRBD1. Germline-derived CDR1 and CDR2 are SQVTM and ANQGSEA. The V gene end was trimmed by 6 bases and the J gene end by 5 bases; junction bases not matched to a gene: 11. The CDR3 totals 14 residues.

This clonotype was seen more than once but under ten times. This sequence joins TRBV7-9 and TRBJ1-3, with D perhaps matching TRBD1 (5 bases). CDR3 size: 18 residues. V lost 5 bases, J lost 3 bases, and 23 bases lay in between. Germline V CDR1 and CDR2: SEHNR, FQNEAQ (reference sequence). CDR3 DNA sequence: TGTGCCAGCAGCCTTAGCAGGAAGGGGTCCTTCCTTGGAAACACCATATATTTT. Protein product: CASSLSRKGSFLGNTIYF.

The rearrangement links TRBV4-3 to TRBJ2-7, with D possibly matching TRBD1 (6 bases). The CDR3 extends over 15 amino acids. The ends were cut back, 0 bases at V and 5 bases at J, with 14 bases in the middle. Germline V CDR1 and CDR2: LGHNA, YSLEER. CDR3 DNA sequence: TGCGCCAGCAGCCAAGACGGCAGGGGCTATGACGAGCAGTACTTC. This translates into CASSQDGRGYDEQYF.

CDR3 sequence reads: CASSPLGRGGSMNTEAFF. CDR3 DNA: TGTGCCAGCAGTCCCCTGGGCAGGGGGGGATCCATGAACACTGAAGCTTTCTTT. V is TRBV7-9 and J is TRBJ1-1; 7 bases agree with TRBD1. V dropped 6 bases and J dropped 0; count of bases not matched to a gene: 16. The CDR3 is 18 residues long. The germline V gene encodes CDR1 SEHNR and CDR2 FQNEAQ (reference sequence). The whole variable domain, filled in from reference TRBV7-9 and TRBJ1-1, reads DTGVSQNPRHKITKRGQNVTFRCDPISEHNRLYWYRQTLGQGPEFLTYFQNEAQLEKSRLLSDRFSAERPKGSFSTLEIQRTEQGDSAMYLCASSPLGRGGSMNTEAFFGQGTRLTVV.

The chain recombines TRBV20-1 with TRBJ2-7; 15 nucleotides line up with TRBD2. The CDR3 is 15 residues long. The ends lost 3 bases at V and 5 bases at J; junction bases unmatched: 5. Germline CDR1 reads DFQATT; CDR2 reads SNEGSKA (reference sequence). The CDR3 spells CSASPGTSGRNEQYF. CDR3 bases: TGCAGTGCTAGCCCCGGGACTAGCGGGAGGAACGAGCAGTACTTC.